The 29 T cell receptor beta chains in this list originate from one sample, sequenced in a study of shared clonotypes between healthy human individuals. The naive CD8 fraction comprised CD45RO-negative cells positively selected for CCR7 and excluded terminally differentiated effector memory CD45RA+ cells. Clones were read by immunoSEQ multiplex PCR, and TCRdb kept only the in-frame ones, dropping some. The repertoire has around 1.9 million clones, over 85% of them found once; the top ten carry 1.5% to 2%. The sample was naive CD8+ T cells from PBMCs. These receptors came from a young man in good health. Some clones in this sample may be carry-over from other donors' samples.

V gene TRBV5-8 combines with J gene TRBJ2-7; 7 bases are shared with TRBD2. Germline values: CDR1 SGHTS, CDR2 YDEGEE. This CDR3 is 16 amino acids long. Trimming cost V 7 bases and J 0 bases; bases outside gene matches: 13. This CDR3 is CASRNFMGGSSYEQYF. CDR3 in DNA: TGTGCCAGCCGAAACTTCATGGGAGGGAGCTCCTACGAGCAGTACTTC.

The chain links TRBV4-2 to TRBJ1-3; the D is unclear. Looked up from germline, CDR1 is LGHNA and CDR2 is YNFKEQ. This CDR3 comprises 16 residues. Trimming took 0 bases from V and 0 from J, leaving 9 bases between them. The CDR3 here is CASSQEPASSGNTIYF. DNA for the CDR3: TGTGCCAGCAGCCAAGAACCGGCCAGCTCTGGAAACACCATATATTTT.

The chain recombines TRBV7-3 with TRBJ2-1, with 10 bases fitting TRBD2. The germline CDR1 and CDR2 sequences are SGHTA and FQGTGA. This CDR3 has 16 amino acids. With V trimmed by 1 base and J by 4 bases, 4 bases remained unmatched. The CDR3 loop reads CASSLKGTSDYNEQFF. The CDR3 nucleotides read TGTGCCAGCAGCTTAAAAGGGACTAGCGATTACAATGAGCAGTTCTTC.

The V and J genes are TRBV6-6 and TRBJ2-3; 8 nucleotides line up with TRBD2. This CDR3 has 14 amino acids. J was trimmed by 1 base and V by 6 bases; bases with no gene match: 3. CDR1 and CDR2 from the germline V gene are MNHNY and SVGAGI (reference sequence). CDR3 in amino acids: CASRRAGGTDTQYF. CDR3 in DNA: TGTGCCAGCAGGCGAGCGGGAGGCACAGATACGCAGTATTTT.

V is TRBV27 and J is TRBJ2-3; D possibly uses TRBD1 or TRBD2 (6 bases each). The CDR3 is 15 residues long. V shed 8 bases and J shed 0 bases, with 15 bases lying between them. Germline V CDR1 and CDR2: MNHEY, SMNVEV (reference sequence). CDR3 sequence: CASDRGRASTDTQYF. The CDR3 DNA reads as TGTGCCAGCGATCGGGGGCGGGCCAGCACAGATACGCAGTATTTT.

The chain is built from TRBV19 and TRBJ2-1, with 9 bases matching TRBD2. Per the germline V gene, CDR1 is LNHDA and CDR2 is SQIVND (reference sequence). CDR3 size: 19 residues. Trimming took 4 bases from V and 8 from J; bases not matched to a gene: 21. The CDR3 DNA sequence: TGTGCCAGTAGTAGACATGCTGAGGCCGGGACTAGCTCGTCCGATGAGCAGTTCTTC. Translated, it gives CASSRHAEAGTSSSDEQFF. Drawing the rest from reference TRBV19 and TRBJ2-1, the complete variable domain is DGGITQSPKYLFRKEGQNVTLSCEQNLNHDAMYWYRQDPGQGLRLIYYSQIVNDFQKGDIAEGYSVSREKKESFPLTVTSAQKNPTAFYLCASSRHAEAGTSSSDEQFFGPGTRLTVL.

Details on this clone: In the same sample, other DNA sequences code for this CDR3. This chain connects TRBV28 to TRBJ1-5; no reliable D call. V lost 3 bases, J lost 3 bases, and 9 bases lay in between. Germline assignment: CDR1 MDHEN and CDR2 SYDVKM. The CDR3 is 14 amino acids. In nucleotides, the CDR3 is TGTGCCAGCAGTTTGGAACAGTTCAATCAGCCCCAGCATTTT. Translation gives CASSLEQFNQPQHF.

V is TRBV10-3 and J is TRBJ2-7, with 10 bases fitting TRBD1. The CDR3 is made up of 18 amino acids. V shed 9 bases, J shed 5 bases, and the junction held 22 bases outside the gene matches. The germline CDR1 and CDR2 sequences are ENHRY and SYGVKD. CDR3 amino acids: CAILRRGQGTHNVNEQYF. The CDR3 DNA reads TGTGCCATTCTTAGGAGGGGACAGGGGACCCACAATGTTAACGAGCAGTACTTC.

V is TRBV27 and J is TRBJ2-1, with D possibly matching TRBD2 (5 bases). Deletions cut 5 bases from V and 4 bases from J, with 15 bases between. Germline CDR1 MNHEY, CDR2 SMNVEV (reference sequence). The CDR3 spans 15 residues. The CDR3 coding sequence is TGTGCCAGCAGTCCACGGACTCCCGGATACAATGAGCAGTTCTTC. As protein: CASSPRTPGYNEQFF.

V usage is TRBV4-1 and J usage is TRBJ1-5; D remains ambiguous. Trimming left V 1 base short and J 9 bases short, with 16 bases between. The germline CDR1 and CDR2 sequences are MGHRA and YSYEKL. This CDR3 is 15 amino acids long. In DNA, the CDR3 is TGCGCCAGCAGCCAAGCCCAATCTAGGTTGGCGCCCCAGCATTTT. Translated: CASSQAQSRLAPQHF.

The DNA for the CDR3 is TGTGCCATCAGTGATCGGCGCCTAGGAGGACCAGATACGCAGTATTTT. This translates into CAISDRRLGGPDTQYF. The J gene is TRBJ2-3, the V gene TRBV10-3; D might be TRBD2 (5 bases). The V and J ends lost 3 bases and 4 bases respectively, with 17 bases between them. The CDR3 spans 16 residues. Germline V gene data show CDR1 as ENHRY and CDR2 as SYGVKD.

The chain has TRBV7-2 and TRBJ2-7; 7 bases are shared with TRBD1. After removal of 3 bases from V and 2 bases from J, the junction contained 10 bases not matched to a gene. CDR1 is SGHTA, CDR2 FQGNSA, per germline. The CDR3 totals 16 residues. The CDR3 nucleotides read TGTGCCAGCAGCTTCGCATCCGGGACAGTAGCCTACGAGCAGTACTTC. Translated, it gives CASSFASGTVAYEQYF.

Remarks on this clone: The sample contains more than one DNA sequence encoding this CDR3. The V and J genes are TRBV29-1 and TRBJ2-2; the D gene is possibly TRBD1 (6 bases). This CDR3 has 13 residues. The V gene's germline CDR1 is SQVTM and CDR2 ANQGSEA. Trimming cost V 6 bases and J 2 bases, with 10 bases left between them. CDR3 nucleotide sequence: TGCAGCGTACCGACAGGTAACACCGGGGAGCTGTTTTTT. Amino acids: CSVPTGNTGELFF.

V gene TRBV9 combines with J gene TRBJ2-1; 13 bases are a match to TRBD2. The trim removed 0 bases at V and 10 bases at J, leaving 10 bases unmatched. CDR3 length: 17 amino acids. Germline V CDR1 and CDR2: SGDLS, YYNGEE. Written as DNA, the CDR3 is TGTGCCAGCAGCGTAGAGGGCACTAGCGGGAGGGCCCGCGAGCAGTTCTTC. Encoded protein: CASSVEGTSGRAREQFF.

This clone was seen once. V is TRBV29-1 and J is TRBJ1-1; weak D call: TRBD1 (6 bases). CDR3 size: 13 residues. Trimming took off 3 bases at V and 4 bases at J, with 12 bases between the two ends. Germline V gene lookup returns CDR1 SQVTM and CDR2 ANQGSEA. The CDR3 region has the DNA TGCAGCGTTGACGGGGGGGCCGGCACTGAAGCTTTCTTT. Its translation is CSVDGGAGTEAFF.

The gene calls are TRBV7-7 and TRBJ2-2, with 14 bases matching TRBD2. CDR3 length: 22 residues. Trimming at V came to 2 bases and at J to 4 bases, leaving 18 bases not matched to a gene. Germline loops: CDR1 SSHAT, CDR2 FNYEAQ (reference sequence). The chain's CDR3 is CASSLPYLFGLAGGGGTGELFF. Here the CDR3 DNA reads TGTGCCAGCAGCTTACCTTATCTATTCGGACTAGCGGGAGGTGGTGGCACCGGGGAGCTGTTTTTT.

A single count supports this clone. J is TRBJ2-7 and V is TRBV27; 9 positions match TRBD1. Germline loops: CDR1 MNHEY, CDR2 SMNVEV (reference sequence). V lost 8 bases to trimming and J lost 4 bases; unmatched junction nucleotides: 6. This CDR3 is 13 amino acids long. The CDR3 loop reads CASGSTGGYEQYF. Here the CDR3 DNA reads TGTGCCAGCGGTTCGACAGGGGGTTACGAGCAGTACTTC.

This rearrangement joins TRBV28 to TRBJ2-1; D possibly uses TRBD1 or TRBD2 (5 bases each). The germline V gene has CDR1 MDHEN and CDR2 SYDVKM. The CDR3 length is 16 residues. The V end lost 2 bases, the J end lost 6 bases, and 17 bases lay between the germline ends. The CDR3 coding sequence is TGTGCCAGCAGTTTACTAGCCCTAGACACAGGCAATGAGCAGTTCTTC. It yields the protein CASSLLALDTGNEQFF.

The chain couples TRBV5-1 to TRBJ2-2; the match to TRBD2 covers 7 bases. The trim removed 1 base at V and 4 bases at J, leaving 4 bases unmatched. In germline, CDR1 is SGHRS, CDR2 YFSETQ. There are 15 residues in the CDR3. CDR3 amino acids: CASSLNPGGTGELFF. CDR3 nucleotide sequence: TGCGCCAGCAGCTTGAATCCGGGGGGCACCGGGGAGCTGTTTTTT.

The V gene is TRBV5-1, the J gene TRBJ1-3, with D possibly matching TRBD1 (6 bases). In germline, CDR1 is SGHRS, CDR2 YFSETQ. Between the trimmed V and J ends, which lost 2 bases and 0 bases, there was a span of 9 bases. There are 15 residues in the CDR3. This CDR3 is CASSFGQFSGNTIYF. The CDR3 coding sequence is TGCGCCAGCAGCTTCGGACAGTTCTCTGGAAACACCATATATTTT. The variable domain in full, completed from reference TRBV5-1 and TRBJ1-3, reads KAGVTQTPRYLIKTRGQQVTLSCSPISGHRSVSWYQQTPGQGLQFLFEYFSETQRNKGNFPGRFSGRQFSNSRSEMNVSTLELGDSALYLCASSFGQFSGNTIYFGEGSWLTVV.

The V and J genes are TRBV4-3 and TRBJ2-7; 12 bases map to TRBD2. This CDR3 region has 18 residues. Trimming cost V 1 base and J 3 bases; bases outside gene matches: 10. The germline gives CDR1 LGHNA, CDR2 YSLEER. As DNA, the CDR3 is TGCGCCAGCAGCCAAGGGACTAGCGGGATCCGGTCGGACTACGAGCAGTACTTC. Translation: CASSQGTSGIRSDYEQYF.

Regarding this clone: A junction end diverges from the germline sequence, so it may reflect a read error. This rearrangement joins TRBV4-1 to TRBJ2-1; TRBD2 aligns across 8 bases. This CDR3 has 12 amino acids. Germline V lookup: CDR1 MGHRA, CDR2 YSYEKL. Written as DNA, the CDR3 is TGCGCCAGCAGCCAACTAGCGGGCCCGGAGGTCTTC. Translating gives CASSQLAGPEVF.

The chain combines TRBV4-1 with TRBJ1-3; D is possibly TRBD1 (6 bases). CDR1 and CDR2 from the germline V gene are MGHRA and YSYEKL. CDR3 size: 16 residues. V lost 4 bases to trimming and J lost 0 bases, with 13 bases between them. The DNA of the CDR3 is TGCGCCAGCAGCCGACAACAGGGCTTCTCTGGAAACACCATATATTTT. Amino acids: CASSRQQGFSGNTIYF.

The chain is built from TRBV29-1 and TRBJ2-1, with a possible D match to TRBD2 (6 bases). Germline CDR1 reads SQVTM; CDR2 reads ANQGSEA. The CDR3 has 14 amino acids. V was shortened by 3 bases and J by 0 bases, with 9 bases between the two germline ends. The CDR3 DNA follows: TGCAGCGTTGATGGGGGGACCTCCTACAATGAGCAGTTCTTC. This translates into CSVDGGTSYNEQFF.

The chain links TRBV7-9 to TRBJ2-7; 10 positions match TRBD1. V lost 2 bases and J lost 3; bases outside the gene matches: 4. Germline CDR1 is SEHNR and CDR2 is FQNEAQ (reference sequence). The length of the CDR3 is 15 residues. CDR3 region: CASSLTGQGFYEQYF. The CDR3, as DNA: TGTGCCAGCAGCTTAACGGGACAGGGGTTCTACGAGCAGTACTTC.

V and J are TRBV27 and TRBJ1-1; D might be TRBD1 (6 bases). Germline CDR1 and CDR2: MNHEY and SMNVEV (reference sequence). The CDR3 is 15 residues long. V lost 0 bases, J lost 4 bases, and 12 bases lay in between. As DNA, the CDR3 is TGTGCCAGCAGTTTATCGTACGAGGGGGTCACTGAAGCTTTCTTT. Translated: CASSLSYEGVTEAFF.

Remarks on this clone: This CDR3 is also generated by other DNA sequences in the sample. The chain links TRBV27 to TRBJ2-7; TRBD1 matches 10 bases. CDR3 length equals 14 residues. Germline CDR1 reads MNHEY; CDR2 reads SMNVEV (reference sequence). Germline trimming cut 5 bases from V and 6 bases from J; bases unmatched to any gene: 7. CDR3: CASSPGTGVGEQYF. CDR3 bases: TGTGCCAGCAGTCCTGGGACAGGGGTTGGCGAGCAGTACTTC.

The V gene is TRBV25-1, the J gene TRBJ2-4; TRBD2 matches 12 bases. The V gene end was trimmed by 9 bases and the J gene end by 1 base; junction bases not matched to a gene: 7. Germline V gives CDR1 MGHDK, CDR2 SYGVNS. This CDR3 is 16 amino acids long. The CDR3 sequence is CASGLAGLNAKNIQYF. The DNA of the CDR3 is TGTGCCAGTGGACTAGCGGGGTTGAACGCCAAAAACATTCAGTACTTC.

The chain joins TRBV9 to TRBJ1-3; D remains ambiguous. V was clipped by 0 bases and J by 4 bases, with 11 bases between them. CDR3 length equals 15 residues. Germline CDR1 SGDLS, CDR2 YYNGEE. The DNA for the CDR3 is TGTGCCAGCAGCGTAGACGGCGGTATAGGAAACACCATATATTTT. This encodes CASSVDGGIGNTIYF.